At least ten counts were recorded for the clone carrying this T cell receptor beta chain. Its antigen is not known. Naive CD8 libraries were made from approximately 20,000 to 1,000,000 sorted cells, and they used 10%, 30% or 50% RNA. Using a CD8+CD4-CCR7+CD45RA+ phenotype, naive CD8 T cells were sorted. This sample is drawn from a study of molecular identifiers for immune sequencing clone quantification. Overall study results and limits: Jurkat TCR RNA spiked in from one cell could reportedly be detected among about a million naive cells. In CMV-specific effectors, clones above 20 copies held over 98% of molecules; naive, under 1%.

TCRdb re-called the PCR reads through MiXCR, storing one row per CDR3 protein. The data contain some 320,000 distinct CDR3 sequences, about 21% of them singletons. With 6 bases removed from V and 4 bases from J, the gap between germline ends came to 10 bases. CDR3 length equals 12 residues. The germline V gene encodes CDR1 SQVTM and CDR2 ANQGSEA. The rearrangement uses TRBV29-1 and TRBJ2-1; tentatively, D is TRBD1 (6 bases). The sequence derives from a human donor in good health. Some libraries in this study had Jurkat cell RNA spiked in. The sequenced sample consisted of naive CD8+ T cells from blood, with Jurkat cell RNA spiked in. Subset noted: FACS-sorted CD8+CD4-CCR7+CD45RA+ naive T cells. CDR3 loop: CSVPDRYNEQFF. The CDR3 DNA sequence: TGCAGCGTCCCGGACAGATACAATGAGCAGTTCTTC.